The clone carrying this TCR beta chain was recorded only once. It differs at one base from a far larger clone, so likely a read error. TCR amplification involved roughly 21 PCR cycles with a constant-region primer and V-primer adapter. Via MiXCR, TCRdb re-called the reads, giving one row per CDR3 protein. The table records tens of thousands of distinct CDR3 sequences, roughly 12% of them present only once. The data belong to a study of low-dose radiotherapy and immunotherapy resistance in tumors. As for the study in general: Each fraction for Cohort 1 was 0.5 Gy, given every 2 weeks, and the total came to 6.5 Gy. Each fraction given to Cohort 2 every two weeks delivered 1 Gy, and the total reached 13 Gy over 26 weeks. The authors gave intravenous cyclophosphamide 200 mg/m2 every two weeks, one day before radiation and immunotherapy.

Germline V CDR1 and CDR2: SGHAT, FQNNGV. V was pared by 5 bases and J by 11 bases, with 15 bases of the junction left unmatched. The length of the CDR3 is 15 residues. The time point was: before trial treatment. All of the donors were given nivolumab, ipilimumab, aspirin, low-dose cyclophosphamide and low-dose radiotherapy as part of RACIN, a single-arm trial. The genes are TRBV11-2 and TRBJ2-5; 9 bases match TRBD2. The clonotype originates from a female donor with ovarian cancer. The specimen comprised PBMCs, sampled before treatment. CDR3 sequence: CASSVQRGAYNEQYF. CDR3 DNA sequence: TGTGCCAGCAGCGTCCAGCGGGGGGCATACAATGAGCAGTACTTC.